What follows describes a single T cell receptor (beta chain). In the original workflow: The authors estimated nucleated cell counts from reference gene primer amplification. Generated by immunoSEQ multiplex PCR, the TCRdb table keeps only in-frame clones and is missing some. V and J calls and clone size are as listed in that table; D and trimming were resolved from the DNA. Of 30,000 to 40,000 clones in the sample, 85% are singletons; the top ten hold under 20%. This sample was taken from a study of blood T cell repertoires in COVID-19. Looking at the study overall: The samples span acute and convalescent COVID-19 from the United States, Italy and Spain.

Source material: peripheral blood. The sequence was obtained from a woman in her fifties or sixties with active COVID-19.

CDR3: CASSPGGGIYYEQYF. In nucleotides, the CDR3 is TGTGCCAGCAGCCCAGGAGGCGGGATCTACTACGAGCAGTACTTC. The rearrangement joins TRBV7-2 to TRBJ2-7; weak D call: TRBD2 (6 bases). The CDR3 totals 15 residues. Trimming left V 5 bases short and J 3 bases short, with 17 bases between. CDR1 and CDR2 from the germline V gene are SGHTA and FQGNSA.